The present T cell receptor beta chain was sequenced within a study of blood T cell repertoires in COVID-19. The germline V and J ends were trimmed by 4 bases and 8 bases, with 15 bases remaining between them. CDR1 and CDR2 (germline): SGHRS, YFSETQ. CDR3 size: 13 residues. In the authors' workflow: Researchers report that nucleated cell counts were estimated from reference gene primer amplification. TCRdb's copy holds only in-frame clones and misses some; the assay was immunoSEQ multiplex PCR. The DNA was the basis for D and trimming; V, J and clone size are from that table. The repertoire includes just over 95,000 clones, around nine tenths of them detected once, and 1.5% to 2% sits in the top ten.

This TCR derives from a man aged 55 to 69 with acute or convalescent COVID-19. This chain links TRBV5-1 with TRBJ1-2; the D gene is possibly TRBD1 (6 bases). The sample consisted of peripheral blood. The CDR3 bases are TGCGCCAGCAGCGATTCAGGGGATGGAGGCTACACCTTC. It is translated as CASSDSGDGGYTF. Looking up the rest from reference TRBV5-1 and TRBJ1-2 gives the full variable domain: KAGVTQTPRYLIKTRGQQVTLSCSPISGHRSVSWYQQTPGQGLQFLFEYFSETQRNKGNFPGRFSGRQFSNSRSEMNVSTLELGDSALYLCASSDSGDGGYTFGSGTRLTVV.